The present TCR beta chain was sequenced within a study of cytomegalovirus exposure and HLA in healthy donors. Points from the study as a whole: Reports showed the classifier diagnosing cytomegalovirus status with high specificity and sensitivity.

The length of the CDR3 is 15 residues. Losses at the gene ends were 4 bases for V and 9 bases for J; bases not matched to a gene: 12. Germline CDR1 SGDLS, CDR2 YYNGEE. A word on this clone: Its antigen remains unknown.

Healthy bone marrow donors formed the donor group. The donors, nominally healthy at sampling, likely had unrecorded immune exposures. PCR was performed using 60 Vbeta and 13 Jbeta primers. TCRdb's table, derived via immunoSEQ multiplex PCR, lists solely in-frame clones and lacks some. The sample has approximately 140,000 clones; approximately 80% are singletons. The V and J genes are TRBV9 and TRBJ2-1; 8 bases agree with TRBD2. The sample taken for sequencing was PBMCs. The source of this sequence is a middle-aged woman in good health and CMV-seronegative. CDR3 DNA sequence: TGTGCCAGCAGCCCGTTAGCGGGAAGGTCGGCTGAGCAGTTCTTC. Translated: CASSPLAGRSAEQFF.